One and the same sample provided the 11 T cell receptor beta chains below, sequenced in a study of shared clonotypes between healthy human individuals. The protocol was immunoSEQ multiplex PCR, while the TCRdb copy is restricted to in-frame clones and leaves out a portion. Found here are 950,000 to 1,300,000 clones, around 76% of them singletons; the top ten hold about 1.4%. Sequenced: memory CD4+ T cells sorted from blood. As to subset: CD45RA-negative fraction. Every receptor here comes from a man younger than 30 in good health.

The chain couples TRBV5-1 to TRBJ2-1; the match to TRBD2 covers 14 bases. The CDR3 sequence is 15 residues long. Trimming took 5 bases from V and 5 from J; bases not matched to a gene: 3. Looked up from germline, CDR1 is SGHRS and CDR2 is YFSETQ. CDR3 protein: CASRGLAGVDNEQFF. The CDR3 DNA is TGCGCCAGCAGGGGACTAGCGGGAGTAGACAATGAGCAGTTCTTC. The full variable domain, in which reference TRBV5-1 and TRBJ2-1 provide the parts outside the CDR3, is KAGVTQTPRYLIKTRGQQVTLSCSPISGHRSVSWYQQTPGQGLQFLFEYFSETQRNKGNFPGRFSGRQFSNSRSEMNVSTLELGDSALYLCASRGLAGVDNEQFFGPGTRLTVL.

The chain employs TRBV5-1 and TRBJ1-2; TRBD1 matches 8 bases. Losses at the gene ends were 0 bases for V and 4 bases for J; bases not matched to a gene: 5. Germline CDR1 SGHRS, CDR2 YFSETQ. CDR3 length equals 15 residues. Here the CDR3 reads CASSLGQGQIYGYTF. CDR3 sequence (DNA): TGCGCCAGCAGCTTGGGACAGGGGCAAATCTATGGCTACACCTTC.

V usage is TRBV5-4 and J usage is TRBJ2-7; maybe TRBD1 (6 bases). The CDR3 covers 16 residues. The V end lost 4 bases, the J end lost 5 bases, and 22 bases lay between the germline ends. Germline V CDR1 and CDR2: SGHNT, YYREEE (reference sequence). This CDR3 is CASSGGTTGFGDEQYF. CDR3 coding DNA: TGTGCCAGCAGCGGGGGTACTACAGGGTTTGGTGACGAGCAGTACTTC.

The CDR3 reads CASSVSGTNSYEQYF. The CDR3 DNA sequence: TGTGCCAGCAGCGTATCCGGGACAAACTCCTACGAGCAGTACTTC. The chain has TRBV7-2 and TRBJ2-7; weak D call: TRBD1 (6 bases). Germline V gene sequence: CDR1 SGHTA, CDR2 FQGNSA. This CDR3 is built from 15 residues. Trimming shortened V by 5 bases and J by 0 bases, and 14 bases separated the two germline ends.

The V and J genes are TRBV5-1 and TRBJ2-7; D may be TRBD1 (6 bases). The CDR3 length is 16 residues. CDR1 SGHRS and CDR2 YFSETQ come from the germline V gene. Trimming took off 4 bases at V and 0 bases at J, with 17 bases between the two ends. DNA for the CDR3: TGCGCCAGCAGCCGATTTACAGGGCCGGTCTCCTACGAGCAGTACTTC. Its protein product is CASSRFTGPVSYEQYF.

The J gene is TRBJ2-7, the V gene TRBV27; TRBD1 agrees at 8 bases. Per the germline V gene, CDR1 is MNHEY and CDR2 is SMNVEV (reference sequence). V gave up 6 bases and J gave up 6 bases; unmatched junction bases: 13. CDR3 length: 15 amino acids. The CDR3 nucleotides read TGTGCCAGCAGAAGAAATCAAAGGACAGGGCTCGAGCAGTACTTC. Amino acids: CASRRNQRTGLEQYF.

The chain joins TRBV13 to TRBJ1-4; possibly TRBD1 for D (6 bases). Germline CDR1 is PRHDT and CDR2 is FYEKMQ (reference sequence). Trimming stripped 5 bases from V and 7 bases from J, with 11 bases between. This CDR3 has 13 residues. The CDR3 DNA reads as TGTGCCAGCAGCCTACCAGGGGTTGAAAAACTGTTTTTT. This gives the protein CASSLPGVEKLFF.

The rearrangement links TRBV18 to TRBJ2-7, with a weak D call TRBD1 (6 bases). Germline V CDR1 and CDR2: KGHSH, LQKENI. The CDR3 has 15 residues. Trimming pared 2 bases from V and 3 bases from J, leaving 14 bases between. The CDR3 region has the DNA TGTGCCAGCTCACCAGGGACACAGGCCGGCTACGAGCAGTACTTC. Translating it yields CASSPGTQAGYEQYF.

V gene TRBV19 combines with J gene TRBJ1-5; 9 nucleotides line up with TRBD1. Germline-derived CDR1 and CDR2 are LNHDA and SQIVND (reference sequence). CDR3 length: 13 amino acids. With 4 bases clipped from V and 6 bases from J, the junction kept 1 base outside the gene matches. The DNA of the CDR3 is TGTGCCAGTAGTAGGGACAGGGCTCAGCCCCAGCATTTT. Residues: CASSRDRAQPQHF.

The J gene is TRBJ2-4, the V gene TRBV5-6; D might be TRBD1 or TRBD2, each matching 5 bases. Germline V lookup: CDR1 SGHDT, CDR2 YYEEEE. The V end was cut by 4 bases, the J end by 0 bases, with 17 bases between. This CDR3 is built from 17 residues. CDR3 amino acids: CASSGAAERLAKNIQYF. The CDR3 DNA sequence: TGTGCCAGCAGCGGGGCAGCGGAGAGACTAGCCAAAAACATTCAGTACTTC.

The gene calls are TRBV10-3 and TRBJ2-5, with D maybe TRBD2 (6 bases). The CDR3 is 14 residues long. Per germline, CDR1 ENHRY and CDR2 SYGVKD. V lost 10 bases, J lost 3 bases, and 18 bases lay in between. Here the CDR3 DNA reads TGTGCCAGCGGGACTCAAGGGTCCAAAGAGACCCAGTACTTC. This gives the protein CASGTQGSKETQYF.